A selection of T cell receptor beta chains follows, all from one sample in a study of brain metastases from non-small cell lung cancer. Libraries were prepared by immunoSEQ multiplex PCR; TCRdb keeps only in-frame clonotypes and omits some of them. Among some 3,200 clones, approximately 81% were seen once, and the ten largest hold 9.9%. Sample: tissue from a brain metastasis. The receptors here all came from a donor at least 40 years old with non-small cell lung cancer. Each CDR3 is given with its conserved first and last residue. D genes are given only for firm matches. Size values are once, few and many counts, or a class for expanded clones, and some rows have none.

>-|TRBV2|TRBJ2-7|-
CASSSLGHNSYEQYF
TGTGCCAGCAGTTCCCTAGGACACAACTCCTACGAGCAGTACTTC
>-|TRBV3-1/TRBV3-2|TRBJ2-6|-
CASSLVSGANVLTF
TGTGCCAGCAGCCTAGTCTCTGGGGCCAACGTCCTGACTTTC
>TRBD2|TRBV7-9|TRBJ2-7|-
CASSHSGMAYEQYF
TGTGCCAGCAGTCATAGCGGGATGGCCTACGAGCAGTACTTC
>TRBD1|TRBV5-6|TRBJ2-7|-
CASSLGDRESFYEQYF
TGTGCCAGCAGCTTGGGGGACAGGGAGAGCTTCTACGAGCAGTACTTC
>-|TRBV2|TRBJ1-1|-
CASSDNWGTEAFF
TGTGCCAGCAGTGATAACTGGGGGACTGAAGCTTTCTTT
>TRBD2|TRBV24-1|TRBJ2-1|few
CATSDPWTSGEQFF
TGTGCCACCAGTGATCCCTGGACTAGCGGGGAGCAGTTCTTC
>-|TRBV6-1|TRBJ1-5|-
CASSEVGQPQHF
TGTGCCAGCAGTGAAGTGGGTCAGCCCCAGCATTTT
>TRBD1|TRBV28|TRBJ1-2|-
CASSNSGQLYGYTF
TGTGCCAGCAGCAATTCGGGACAGCTCTATGGCTACACCTTC
>-|TRBV6-2/TRBV6-3|TRBJ2-7|-
CASSYRSYEQYF
TGTGCCAGCAGTTACCGTTCCTACGAGCAGTACTTC
>-|TRBV28|TRBJ2-5|few
CASSLGPWGETQYF
TGTGCCAGCAGTTTGGGCCCCTGGGGAGAGACCCAGTACTTC
>-|TRBV19|TRBJ1-5|-
CASTHGTGGINRGNQPQHF
TGTGCCAGTACCCACGGAACGGGGGGAATAAACAGAGGCAATCAGCCCCAGCATTTT
>-|TRBV2|TRBJ2-5|once
CASSYDPFGTQYF
TGTGCCAGCAGCTATGACCCGTTCGGGACCCAGTACTTC
>-|TRBV7-3|TRBJ2-5|-
CASSFRGASEETQYF
TGTGCCAGCAGCTTCCGGGGGGCGTCCGAAGAGACCCAGTACTTC
>-|TRBV20-1|TRBJ1-2|-
CSVGRRYGYTF
TGCAGTGTCGGTCGGCGCTATGGCTACACCTTC
>TRBD2|TRBV2|TRBJ2-2|-
CASNITSGSTGELFF
TGTGCCAGCAACATAACTAGCGGTTCCACCGGGGAGCTGTTTTTT
>-|TRBV10-1|TRBJ1-5|few
CASSPGEGNQPQHF
TGCGCCAGCAGCCCGGGGGAGGGAAATCAGCCCCAGCATTTT
>-|TRBV6-5|TRBJ1-6|-
CASTPEGGHSPLHF
TGTGCCAGCACGCCGGAGGGGGGCCATTCACCCCTCCACTTT
>-|TRBV30|TRBJ1-3|-
CAWSRQHSGNTIYF
TGTGCCTGGAGTCGGCAGCACTCTGGAAACACCATATATTTT
>TRBD2|TRBV19|TRBJ2-7|-
CASSTRGRAPYEQYF
TGTGCCAGTAGTACCCGGGGGAGGGCCCCCTACGAGCAGTACTTC
>-|TRBV5-1|TRBJ2-3|-
CASSLVSGASTDTQYF
TGCGCCAGCAGCTTGGTTAGCGGTGCTAGCACAGATACGCAGTATTTT
>-|TRBV30|TRBJ2-2|-
CAWSVLSNTGELFF
TGTGCCTGGAGTGTACTTTCCAACACCGGGGAGCTGTTTTTT
>-|TRBV5-4|TRBJ2-3|-
CASSKRGATDTQYF
TGTGCCAGCAGCAAGAGGGGGGCGACAGATACGCAGTATTTT
>-|TRBV7-9|TRBJ2-2|-
CASSAGPNYSTGELFF
TGTGCCAGCAGCGCCGGACCTAACTATTCCACCGGGGAGCTGTTTTTT